Below, 9 T cell receptor beta chains from the same sample are listed, as sequenced in a study of shared clonotypes between healthy human individuals. The table came from immunoSEQ multiplex PCR; TCRdb's copy has only in-frame clones and leaves some out. Of 740,000 or so clones listed, around 73% are singletons. The specimen was memory CD4+ T cells sorted from blood. Subset in this sample: CD45RA-negative fraction. The receptors derive from a woman between 25 and 40 years old in good health.

The J gene is TRBJ1-2, the V gene TRBV19; possibly TRBD1 for D (5 bases). This CDR3 region has 15 residues. Between the trimmed V and J ends, which lost 1 base and 1 base, there was a span of 10 bases. Germline CDR1 and CDR2: LNHDA and SQIVND (reference sequence). Here the CDR3 reads CASSIVDTFNYGYTF. The CDR3 nucleotides read TGTGCCAGTAGTATAGTGGACACCTTTAACTATGGCTACACCTTC.

The rearrangement links TRBV19 to TRBJ1-1, with D perhaps TRBD1 (6 bases). The V gene's germline CDR1 is LNHDA and CDR2 SQIVND (reference sequence). V lost 5 bases and J lost 1, with 8 bases in between. The CDR3 is 13 residues long. The CDR3 nucleotides read TGTGCCAGTAGTGACAGGACGAACACTGAAGCTTTCTTT. This gives the protein CASSDRTNTEAFF.

This sequence joins TRBV6-6 and TRBJ1-4; 10 nucleotides align to TRBD1. V lost 6 bases to trimming and J lost 0 bases; unmatched junction nucleotides: 4. Germline CDR1 reads MNHNY; CDR2 reads SVGAGI (reference sequence). The CDR3 runs to 16 residues. CDR3 bases: TGTGCCAGCAGAGGACAGGGGGGTGCAACTAATGAAAAACTGTTTTTT. This gives the protein CASRGQGGATNEKLFF.

The chain is built from TRBV27 and TRBJ2-4, with D tentatively TRBD1 (5 bases). Trimming took 3 bases from V and 0 from J, leaving 9 bases between them. CDR3 length equals 15 residues. CDR1 is MNHEY and CDR2 is SMNVEV in the germline V gene (reference sequence). For the CDR3, the DNA is TGTGCCAGCAGTTTTGACAGATTAGCCAAAAACATTCAGTACTTC. Translating gives CASSFDRLAKNIQYF.

The rearrangement joins TRBV27 to TRBJ2-1, with 7 bases that match TRBD2. V shed 5 bases and J 4 bases; nucleotides not matched to a gene: 8. Germline V lookup: CDR1 MNHEY, CDR2 SMNVEV (reference sequence). The CDR3 length is 15 residues. CDR3: CASSLSGLTYNEQFF. CDR3 DNA: TGTGCCAGCAGTCTGTCGGGACTAACTTACAATGAGCAGTTCTTC.

The rearrangement uses TRBV27 and TRBJ1-1; perhaps TRBD1 as D (6 bases). There are 13 residues in the CDR3. Per germline, CDR1 MNHEY and CDR2 SMNVEV (reference sequence). The V gene lost 6 bases and the J gene lost 6 bases, with 14 bases spanning the gap. As DNA, the CDR3 is TGTGCCAGCAGCACAAGGGGGTACGCTGAAGCTTTCTTT. Protein product: CASSTRGYAEAFF.

This chain uses TRBV21-1 with TRBJ2-7. TRBV21-1 is termed a pseudogene. CDR3 length equals 14 residues. The CDR3 reads CATGQGRPRDEQYF. CDR3 nucleotide sequence: TGTGCCACCGGGCAGGGACGGCCTCGGGACGAGCAGTACTTC.

The chain employs TRBV4-1 and TRBJ2-3; no clear D gene. Germline assignment: CDR1 MGHRA and CDR2 YSYEKL. Trimming removed 2 bases at V and 6 bases at J, with 3 bases between. CDR3 length equals 11 residues. CDR3 residues: CASSQRDTQYF. CDR3 DNA sequence: TGCGCCAGCAGCCAAAGGGATACGCAGTATTTT.

The chain employs TRBV7-6 and TRBJ1-1; D gene ambiguous. From germline, CDR1 is SGHVS and CDR2 FNYEAQ. The CDR3 length is 14 residues. Trimming took off 5 bases at V and 2 bases at J, with 12 bases between the two ends. CDR3 nucleotides: TGTGCCAGCAGCCATGGAAACAGCAACACTGAAGCTTTCTTT. The encoded protein is CASSHGNSNTEAFF.